Below, 23 T cell receptor beta chains from the same sample are listed, as sequenced in a study of CXCR3-negative and CXCR3-positive naive CD8 T cells. Findings of the study overall: Against CXCR3-negative naive cells, CXCR3-positive naive cells showed more hydrophobic TRB CDR3s.

The antigens for these receptors are not known. The study made its TRB cDNA libraries by 5' RACE, adding UMI labels. TCRdb re-called the 5' RACE reads and gives one entry per CDR3 protein, without DNA. Found here are approximately 120,000 distinct CDR3 sequences; the top ten clones hold around 0.35%. The sequenced material came from naive CXCR3+ CD8+ T cells from blood. Subset described: CD45RO-CCR7+CD27+CD95- naive CD8+ T cells expressing CXCR3 (TNR3+). The origin of the receptors is a human donor in good health. Some clones in this sample may be carry-over from other donors' samples.

The rearrangement links TRBV18 to TRBJ1-1. This CDR3 spans 13 amino acids. Germline V gene lookup returns CDR1 KGHSH and CDR2 LQKENI. The CDR3 region is CASSQLYNTEAFF. The full variable domain, with the rest looked up from reference TRBV18 and TRBJ1-1, is NAGVMQNPRHLVRRRGQEARLRCSPMKGHSHVYWYRQLPEEGLKFMVYLQKENIIDESGMPKERFSAEFPKEGPSILRIQQVVRGDSAAYFCASSQLYNTEAFFGQGTRLTVV.

The chain is built from TRBV4-3 and TRBJ2-1. CDR1 and CDR2 (germline): LGHNA, YSLEER. CDR3 length: 11 residues. Here the CDR3 reads CASSKHNEQFF.

This chain uses TRBV5-1 with TRBJ2-7; TCRdb's D gene call, TRBD1, goes unchecked for lack of DNA. The CDR3 totals 12 residues. From germline, CDR1 is SGHRS and CDR2 YFSETQ. The CDR3 loop is CASSPPGYEQYF.

This rearrangement joins TRBV4-1 to TRBJ2-3; lacking DNA, the TRBD2 call made by TCRdb goes unchecked. The CDR3 is made up of 15 amino acids. The germline V gene encodes CDR1 MGHRA and CDR2 YSYEKL. Here the CDR3 reads CASSPGLAATDTQYF.

The V call is TRBV25-1, the J call TRBJ2-1; the D call of TRBD1 rests on TCRdb alone, since no DNA is present to check it. The CDR3 is made up of 12 amino acids. The germline CDR1 and CDR2 sequences are MGHDK and SYGVNS. CDR3 region: CASSRQVNEQFF. Together with reference TRBV25-1 and TRBJ2-1, the CDR3 gives the full variable domain: EADIYQTPRYLVIGTGKKITLECSQTMGHDKMYWYQQDPGMELHLIHYSYGVNSTEKGDLSSESTVSRIRTEHFPLTLESARPSHTSQYLCASSRQVNEQFFGPGTRLTVL.

The chain employs TRBV20-1 and TRBJ1-6; TCRdb names TRBD1, which stays unverified in the absence of DNA. In germline, CDR1 is DFQATT, CDR2 SNEGSKA (reference sequence). This CDR3 is 13 amino acids long. The CDR3 sequence is CSARQGYNSPLHF.

The V call is TRBV15, the J call TRBJ2-2. Germline V gene sequence: CDR1 LNHNV, CDR2 YYDKDF (reference sequence). This CDR3 spans 14 amino acids. CDR3: CATSSNANTGELFF.

The chain couples TRBV13 to TRBJ2-1; with no DNA, the TCRdb D assignment of TRBD1 cannot be verified. Germline lookup yields CDR1 PRHDT and CDR2 FYEKMQ (reference sequence). The CDR3 is 13 residues long. CDR3 amino acids: CASSLDVPVEQFF.

V is TRBV10-3 and J is TRBJ2-1; TCRdb proposes TRBD2, but this gene call is untestable without DNA. The CDR3 totals 16 residues. Germline loops: CDR1 ENHRY, CDR2 SYGVKD. CDR3 in amino acids: CAISADSGLESYEQFF.

This chain uses TRBV12-3 or TRBV12-4 with TRBJ1-2. The CDR3 spans 14 residues. This CDR3 is CASSLTALSDGYTF.

V usage is TRBV7-2 and J usage is TRBJ1-5; as DNA is missing, the TRBD1 call by TCRdb cannot be tested. The germline gives CDR1 SGHTA, CDR2 FQGNSA. The CDR3 runs 17 residues. The chain's CDR3 is CASSLRPGQGWNQPQHF.

The genes are TRBV7-8 and TRBJ2-1; the D call from TCRdb, TRBD2, cannot be confirmed without DNA. This CDR3 has 15 residues. Germline V gives CDR1 SGHVS, CDR2 FQNEAQ. The CDR3 sequence: CASSLYLAGENEQFF.

The rearrangement links TRBV4-1 to TRBJ2-5; no DNA is available, so the TRBD1 call from TCRdb remains unchecked. Germline V gives CDR1 MGHRA, CDR2 YSYEKL. The CDR3 covers 15 residues. The CDR3 sequence is CASSQSTGEQETQYF.

This rearrangement joins TRBV5-1 to TRBJ2-5; TCRdb picks TRBD2, but there is no DNA to check that call. Looked up from germline, CDR1 is SGHRS and CDR2 is YFSETQ. This CDR3 has 19 residues. CDR3 loop: CASRITHHGLAGSQETQYF.

The chain combines TRBV29-1 with TRBJ2-2; checking the TCRdb D call of TRBD1 is not possible without DNA. The length of the CDR3 is 14 residues. The germline V gene encodes CDR1 SQVTM and CDR2 ANQGSEA. This CDR3 is CSARTGGNTGELFF.

V and J are TRBV7-4 and TRBJ2-4. Germline V gene sequence: CDR1 SGHVT, CDR2 SQSDAQ. The CDR3 contains 15 residues. The CDR3: CAIPRVALAKNIQYF.

V gene TRBV21-1 combines with J gene TRBJ2-7; TCRdb outputs TRBD2, but without DNA this stays unchecked. TRBV21-1 is a pseudogene segment. The CDR3 runs 23 residues. This CDR3 reads CASSNYEPLPGTSGSPRGYEQYF.

This rearrangement joins TRBV7-9 to TRBJ2-3. Germline loops: CDR1 SEHNR, CDR2 FQNEAQ (reference sequence). The CDR3 sequence is 15 residues long. The CDR3 sequence: CASSLGGWEGVAQYF. The whole variable domain, remainder taken from reference TRBV7-9 and TRBJ2-3, is DTGVSQNPRHKITKRGQNVTFRCDPISEHNRLYWYRQTLGQGPEFLTYFQNEAQLEKSRLLSDRFSAERPKGSFSTLEIQRTEQGDSAMYLCASSLGGWEGVAQYFGPGTRLTVL.

This sequence joins TRBV7-6 and TRBJ2-7; TCRdb reports TRBD1, a call that lacks DNA to check it against. In germline, CDR1 is SGHVS, CDR2 FNYEAQ. This CDR3 spans 14 amino acids. CDR3: CASSLEAGDYEQYF.

V usage is TRBV13 and J usage is TRBJ2-5; TCRdb's D call of TRBD1 is untestable without DNA. The CDR3 loop spans 14 amino acids. From germline, CDR1 is PRHDT and CDR2 FYEKMQ (reference sequence). The CDR3 sequence is CASSTTGIAKTQYF.

This chain uses TRBV29-1 with TRBJ2-2; the TCRdb call, TRBD1, lacks DNA for checking. The germline V gene encodes CDR1 SQVTM and CDR2 ANQGSEA. The CDR3 covers 16 residues. CDR3 sequence: CSVLPEDRVNTGELFF.

This chain uses TRBV19 with TRBJ1-1. Looked up from germline, CDR1 is LNHDA and CDR2 is SQIVND (reference sequence). This CDR3 contains 13 residues. The CDR3 loop reads CASSMSPNTEAFF.

The rearrangement uses TRBV4-2 and TRBJ2-3; TCRdb's assignment of TRBD2 cannot be checked, as there is no DNA. The CDR3 loop spans 18 amino acids. Germline V gene data show CDR1 as LGHNA and CDR2 as YNFKEQ. The CDR3 protein is CASSHPLGTSGAGDTQYF.